This T cell receptor (beta chain) derives from a study of cytomegalovirus exposure and HLA in healthy donors. Overall study results and limits: A later analysis linked a missense DCLRE1C variant to TCR beta V- and J-gene trimming.

Germline CDR1 reads MDHEN; CDR2 reads SYDVKM. The CDR3 is 17 amino acids. The study ran its PCR with 60 Vbeta and 13 Jbeta primers. Assay used: immunoSEQ multiplex PCR; TCRdb lists only in-frame clones, some missing. The repertoire holds around 80,000 clones, with approximately 66% as singletons. In regard to this clone: As yet, its antigen is unknown.

This receptor was taken from a male donor in good health and CMV-seropositive. The chain has TRBV28 and TRBJ2-5, with TRBD2 matching over 11 bases. The end of the DNA is better explained by TRBJ2-7, so the J call may be wrong. The material sequenced was PBMCs. CDR3 nucleotide sequence: TGTGCCAGCACCCGGGGAAGTAGCGGGAGGGTACTCTACGAGCAGTACTTC. As protein: CASTRGSSGRVLYEQYF.